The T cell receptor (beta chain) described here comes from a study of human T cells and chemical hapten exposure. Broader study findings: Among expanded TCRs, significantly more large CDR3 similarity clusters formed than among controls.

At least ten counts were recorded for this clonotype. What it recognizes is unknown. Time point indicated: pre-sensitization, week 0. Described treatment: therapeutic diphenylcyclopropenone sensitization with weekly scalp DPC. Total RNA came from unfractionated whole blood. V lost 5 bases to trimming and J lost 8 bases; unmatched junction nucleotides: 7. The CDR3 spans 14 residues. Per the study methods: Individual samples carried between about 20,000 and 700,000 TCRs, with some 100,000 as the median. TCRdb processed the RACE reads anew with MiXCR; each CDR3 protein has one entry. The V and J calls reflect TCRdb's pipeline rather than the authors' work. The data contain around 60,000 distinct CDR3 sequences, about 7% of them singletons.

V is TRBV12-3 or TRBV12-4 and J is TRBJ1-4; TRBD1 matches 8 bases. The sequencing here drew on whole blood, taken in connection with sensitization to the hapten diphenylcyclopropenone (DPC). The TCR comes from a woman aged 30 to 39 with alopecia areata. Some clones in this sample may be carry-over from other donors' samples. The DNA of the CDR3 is TGTGCCAGCAGTCCCGGGACAGGACTCGAAAAACTGTTTTTT. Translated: CASSPGTGLEKLFF.